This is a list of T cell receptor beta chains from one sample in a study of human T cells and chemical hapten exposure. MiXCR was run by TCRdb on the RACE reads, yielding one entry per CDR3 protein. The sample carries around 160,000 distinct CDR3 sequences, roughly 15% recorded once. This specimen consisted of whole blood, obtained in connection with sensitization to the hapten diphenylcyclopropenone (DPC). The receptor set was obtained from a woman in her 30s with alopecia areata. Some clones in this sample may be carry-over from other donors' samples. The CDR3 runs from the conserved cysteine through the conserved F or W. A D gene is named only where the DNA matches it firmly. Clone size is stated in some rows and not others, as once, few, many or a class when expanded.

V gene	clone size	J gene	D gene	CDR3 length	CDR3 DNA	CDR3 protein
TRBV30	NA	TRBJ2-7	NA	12	TGTGCCTGGAGTGCTCTGGGGGCCGAGCAGTACTTC	CAWSALGAEQYF
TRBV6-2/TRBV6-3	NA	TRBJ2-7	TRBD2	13	TGTGCCAGCAGTTACGCGGGACTAGCGGAGCAGTACTTC	CASSYAGLAEQYF
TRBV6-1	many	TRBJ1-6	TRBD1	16	TGTGCCAGCAGGGCCCCTGGTGGGGACAGGGTTAGACCCCTCCACTTT	CASRAPGGDRVRPLHF
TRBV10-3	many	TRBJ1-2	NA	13	TGTGCCATCAGGGACGCAGGATACTATGGCTACACCTTC	CAIRDAGYYGYTF
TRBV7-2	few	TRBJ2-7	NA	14	TGTGCCAGCAGCTTTAGGGGCCACGTCCACGAGCAGTACTTC	CASSFRGHVHEQYF
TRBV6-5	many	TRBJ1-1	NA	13	TGTGCCAGCAGCTACAGCCGGAACACTGAAGCTTTCTTT	CASSYSRNTEAFF
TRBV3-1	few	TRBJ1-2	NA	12	TGTGCCAGCAGCCAAGCATCCGATGGCTACACCTTC	CASSQASDGYTF
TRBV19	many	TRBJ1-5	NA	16	TGTGCCAGTAAGGATAGAAGATACGATGGGGCCCAGCCCCAGCATTTT	CASKDRRYDGAQPQHF
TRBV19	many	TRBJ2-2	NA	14	TGTGCCAGTAGGACCGGGGTGAACACCGGGGAGCTGTTTTTT	CASRTGVNTGELFF
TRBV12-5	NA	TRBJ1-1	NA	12	TGTGCTAGTGGTGGAGTGAACTCTGAAGCTTTCTTT	CASGGVNSEAFF
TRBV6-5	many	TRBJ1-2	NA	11	TGTGCCAGCTATAAGGGAGGTGGCTACACCTTC	CASYKGGGYTF
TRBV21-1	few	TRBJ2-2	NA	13	TGTGCCAGCAGCTCTGAGAGGACCGGGGAGCTGTTTTTT	CASSSERTGELFF
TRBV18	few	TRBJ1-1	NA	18	TGTGCCAGCTCACCACGAGTGTCGATATCCATGGAGGACACTGAAGCTTTCTTT	CASSPRVSISMEDTEAFF
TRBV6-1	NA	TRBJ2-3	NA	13	TGTGCCAGCATCGTTCGAGACACAGATACGCAGTATTTT	CASIVRDTDTQYF
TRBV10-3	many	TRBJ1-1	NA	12	TGTGCCATCAGTGTACGGGGTACTGAAGCTTTCTTT	CAISVRGTEAFF
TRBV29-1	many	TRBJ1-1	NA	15	TGCAGCGTTGAGAGACTAGACAGTGGGGGTTCCGAAGCTTTCTTT	CSVERLDSGGSEAFF
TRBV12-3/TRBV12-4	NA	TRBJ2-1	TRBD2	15	TGTGCCAGCAGTCGCCCGGGACTAGCGGAGAATGAGCAGTTCTTC	CASSRPGLAENEQFF
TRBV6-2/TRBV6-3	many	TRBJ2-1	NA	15	TGTGCCAGCACCTTAACACCAATTCTCTACAATGAGCAGTTCTTC	CASTLTPILYNEQFF
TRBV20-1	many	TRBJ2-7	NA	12	TGCAGTGCTACCTGGACAGACCACGAGCAGTACTTC	CSATWTDHEQYF
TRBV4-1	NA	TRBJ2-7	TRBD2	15	TGCGCCAGCAGCGACGTGGCTAGCGGAAATTACGAGCAGTACTTC	CASSDVASGNYEQYF
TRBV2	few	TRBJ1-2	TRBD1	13	TGTGCCAGCAGGGCGACAGGGGACTATGGCTACACCTTC	CASRATGDYGYTF
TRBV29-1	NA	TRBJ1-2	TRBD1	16	TGCAGCGTTGAAGACAAAGGGGACAGGGGAAACAATGGCTACACCTTC	CSVEDKGDRGNNGYTF
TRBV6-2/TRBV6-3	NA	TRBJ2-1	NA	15	TGTGCCAGCAGTTACGCGCGACTAGGTACAAATGAGCAGTTCTTC	CASSYARLGTNEQFF
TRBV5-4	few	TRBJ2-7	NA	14	TGTGCCAGCAGCTTTTTTACTAGCCCCTACGAGCAGTACTTC	CASSFFTSPYEQYF
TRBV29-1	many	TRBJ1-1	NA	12	TGCAGCGTTTGGGGCACGAACACTGAAGCTTTCTTT	CSVWGTNTEAFF
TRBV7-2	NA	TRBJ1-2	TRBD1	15	TGTGCCAGCAGCTTATACGCAGGGGGGTCCTATGGCTACACCTTC	CASSLYAGGSYGYTF
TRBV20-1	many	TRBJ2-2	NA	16	TGCAGTGCGTGGGGGCCGGGGGCCGTAGTGACCGGGGAGCTGTTTTTT	CSAWGPGAVVTGELFF
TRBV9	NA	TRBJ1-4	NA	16	TGTGCCAGCAGCGTAGCGGCCGGACAAGATAATGAAAAACTGTTTTTT	CASSVAAGQDNEKLFF
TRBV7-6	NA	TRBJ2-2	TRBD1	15	TGTGCCAGCAGCTTAGGGGGACAGGGCGCCGGGGAGCTGTTTTTT	CASSLGGQGAGELFF
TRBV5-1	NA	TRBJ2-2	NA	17	TGCGCCAGCAGCTCGCCCCAGGGGGGGTCCAGCACCGGGGAGCTGTTTTTT	CASSSPQGGSSTGELFF